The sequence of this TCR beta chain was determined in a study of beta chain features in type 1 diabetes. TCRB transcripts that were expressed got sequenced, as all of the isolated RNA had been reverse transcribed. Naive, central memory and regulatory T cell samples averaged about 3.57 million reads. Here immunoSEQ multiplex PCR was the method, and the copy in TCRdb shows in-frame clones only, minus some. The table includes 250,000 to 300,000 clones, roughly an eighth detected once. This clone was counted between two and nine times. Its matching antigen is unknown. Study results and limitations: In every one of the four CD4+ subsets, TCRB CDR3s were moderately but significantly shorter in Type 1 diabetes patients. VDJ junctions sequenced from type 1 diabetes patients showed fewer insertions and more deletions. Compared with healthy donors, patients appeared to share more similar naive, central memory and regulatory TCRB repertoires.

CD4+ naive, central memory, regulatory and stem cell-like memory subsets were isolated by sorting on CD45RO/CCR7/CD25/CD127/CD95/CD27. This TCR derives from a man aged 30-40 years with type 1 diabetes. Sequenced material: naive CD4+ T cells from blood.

The CDR3 sequence is CASSLWLAGTSTDTQYF. CDR3 DNA sequence: TGTGCCAGCAGCTTGTGGTTGGCGGGGACTAGCACAGATACGCAGTATTTT. The chain couples TRBV5-4 to TRBJ2-3, with a tentative D call TRBD2 (6 bases). V lost 1 base and J lost 0, with 15 bases in between. Germline V gene data show CDR1 as SGHNT and CDR2 as YYREEE (reference sequence). The CDR3 extends over 17 amino acids.